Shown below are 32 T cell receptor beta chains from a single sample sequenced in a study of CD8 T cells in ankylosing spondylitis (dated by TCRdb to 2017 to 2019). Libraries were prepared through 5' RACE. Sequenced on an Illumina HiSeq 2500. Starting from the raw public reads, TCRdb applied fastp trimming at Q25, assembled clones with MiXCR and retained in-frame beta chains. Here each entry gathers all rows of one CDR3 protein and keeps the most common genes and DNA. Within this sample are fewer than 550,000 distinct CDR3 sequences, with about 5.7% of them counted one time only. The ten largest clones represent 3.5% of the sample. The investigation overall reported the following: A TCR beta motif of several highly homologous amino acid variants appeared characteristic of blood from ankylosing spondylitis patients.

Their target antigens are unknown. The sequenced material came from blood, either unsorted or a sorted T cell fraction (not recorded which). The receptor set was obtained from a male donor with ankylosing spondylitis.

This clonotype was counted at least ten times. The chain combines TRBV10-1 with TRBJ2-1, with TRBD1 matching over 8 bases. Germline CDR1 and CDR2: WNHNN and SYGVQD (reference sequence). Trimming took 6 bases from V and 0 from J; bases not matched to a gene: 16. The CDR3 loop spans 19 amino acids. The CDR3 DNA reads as TGCGCCAGCAGCGCGAACACCCTCCGACAGGGGAGCTCCTACAATGAGCAGTTCTTC. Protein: CASSANTLRQGSSYNEQFF.

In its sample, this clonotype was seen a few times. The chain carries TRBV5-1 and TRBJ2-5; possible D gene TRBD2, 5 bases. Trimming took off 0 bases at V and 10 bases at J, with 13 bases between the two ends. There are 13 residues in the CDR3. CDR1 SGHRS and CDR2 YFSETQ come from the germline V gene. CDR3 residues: CASSLEQRSYQYF. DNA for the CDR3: TGCGCCAGCAGCTTGGAACAGCGGTCGTACCAGTACTTC.

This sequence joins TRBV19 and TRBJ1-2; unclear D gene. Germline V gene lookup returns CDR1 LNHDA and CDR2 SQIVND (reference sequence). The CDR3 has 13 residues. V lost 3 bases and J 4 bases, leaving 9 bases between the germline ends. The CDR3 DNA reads TGTGCCAGTAGTATTGCCCCGAGCTATGGCTACACCTTC. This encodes CASSIAPSYGYTF. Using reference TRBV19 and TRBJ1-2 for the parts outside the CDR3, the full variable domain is DGGITQSPKYLFRKEGQNVTLSCEQNLNHDAMYWYRQDPGQGLRLIYYSQIVNDFQKGDIAEGYSVSREKKESFPLTVTSAQKNPTAFYLCASSIAPSYGYTFGSGTRLTVV.

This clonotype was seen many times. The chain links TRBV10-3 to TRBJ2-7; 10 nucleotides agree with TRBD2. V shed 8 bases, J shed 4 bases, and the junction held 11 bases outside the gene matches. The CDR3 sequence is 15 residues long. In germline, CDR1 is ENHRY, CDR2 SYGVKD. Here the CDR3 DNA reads TGTGCCATCGGTGGGATTAGCGGGAGGCTATACGAGCAGTACTTC. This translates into CAIGGISGRLYEQYF.

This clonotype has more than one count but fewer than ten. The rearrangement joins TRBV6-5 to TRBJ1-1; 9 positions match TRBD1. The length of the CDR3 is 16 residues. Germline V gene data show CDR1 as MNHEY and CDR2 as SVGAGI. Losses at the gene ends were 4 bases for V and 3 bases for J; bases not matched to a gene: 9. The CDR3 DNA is TGTGCCAGCAGTTCAGACAGGGGGGGTAGAGACACTGAAGCTTTCTTT. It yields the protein CASSSDRGGRDTEAFF.

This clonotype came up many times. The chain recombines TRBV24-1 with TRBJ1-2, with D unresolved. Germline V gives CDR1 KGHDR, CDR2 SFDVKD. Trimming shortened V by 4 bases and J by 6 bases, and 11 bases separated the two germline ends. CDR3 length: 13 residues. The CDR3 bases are TGTGCCACCAGTGACTCAGCGGGCCATGGCTACACCTTC. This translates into CATSDSAGHGYTF.

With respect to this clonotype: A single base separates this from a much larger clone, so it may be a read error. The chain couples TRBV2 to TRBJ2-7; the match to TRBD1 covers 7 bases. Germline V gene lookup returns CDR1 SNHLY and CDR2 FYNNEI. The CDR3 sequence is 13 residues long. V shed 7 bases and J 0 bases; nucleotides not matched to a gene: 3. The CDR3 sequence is CASTRDSSYEQYF. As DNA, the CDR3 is TGTGCCAGCACTCGGGACAGCTCCTACGAGCAGTACTTC.

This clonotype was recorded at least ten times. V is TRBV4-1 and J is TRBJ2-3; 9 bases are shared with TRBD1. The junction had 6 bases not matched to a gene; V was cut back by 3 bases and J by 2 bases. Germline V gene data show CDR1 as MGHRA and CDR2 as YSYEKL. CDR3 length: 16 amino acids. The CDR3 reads CASSHGDRDLTDTQYF. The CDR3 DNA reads TGCGCCAGCAGCCATGGGGACAGGGACCTCACAGATACGCAGTATTTT.

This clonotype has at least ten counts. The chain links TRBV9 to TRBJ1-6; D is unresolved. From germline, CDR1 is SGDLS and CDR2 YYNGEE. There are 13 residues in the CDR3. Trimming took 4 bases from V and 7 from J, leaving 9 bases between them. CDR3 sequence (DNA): TGTGCCAGCAGCCCATCCGCCAATTCACCCCTCCACTTT. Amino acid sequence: CASSPSANSPLHF.

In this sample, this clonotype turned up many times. For the CDR3, the DNA is TGCGCCAGCAGAAGTGTACCTCCTGGTGTATACAATGAGCAGTTCTTC. It translates to CASRSVPPGVYNEQFF. V gene TRBV5-1 combines with J gene TRBJ2-1; the D is unclear. The CDR3 covers 16 residues. Germline CDR1 and CDR2: SGHRS and YFSETQ. V was cut by 5 bases and J by 4 bases, with 19 bases left in between.

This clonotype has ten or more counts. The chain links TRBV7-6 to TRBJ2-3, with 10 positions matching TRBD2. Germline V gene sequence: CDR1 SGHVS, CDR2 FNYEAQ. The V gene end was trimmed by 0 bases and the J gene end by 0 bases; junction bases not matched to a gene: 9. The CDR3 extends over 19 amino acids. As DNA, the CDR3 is TGTGCCAGCAGCTTAGCCCTAGCGGGAGAACTCTCTAGCACAGATACGCAGTATTTT. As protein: CASSLALAGELSSTDTQYF.

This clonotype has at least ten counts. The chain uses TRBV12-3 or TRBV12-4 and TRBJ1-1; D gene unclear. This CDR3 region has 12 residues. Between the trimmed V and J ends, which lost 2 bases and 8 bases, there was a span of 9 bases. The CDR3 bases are TGTGCCAGCAGTTTATGGGGTGCAGAAGCTTTCTTT. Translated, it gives CASSLWGAEAFF.

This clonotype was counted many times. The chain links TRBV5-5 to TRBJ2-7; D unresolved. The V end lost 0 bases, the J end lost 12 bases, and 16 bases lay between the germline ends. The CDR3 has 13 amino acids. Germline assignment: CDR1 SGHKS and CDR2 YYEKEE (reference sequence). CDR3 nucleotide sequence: TGTGCCAGCAGCTTGGAACCCTACAGCAGACTGTACTTC. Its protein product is CASSLEPYSRLYF.

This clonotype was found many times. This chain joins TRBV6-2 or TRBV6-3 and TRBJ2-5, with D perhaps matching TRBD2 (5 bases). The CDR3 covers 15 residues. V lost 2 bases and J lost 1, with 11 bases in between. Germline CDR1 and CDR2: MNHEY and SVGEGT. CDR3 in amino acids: CASSYDGRGQETQYF. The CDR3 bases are TGTGCCAGCAGTTACGATGGCCGGGGCCAAGAGACCCAGTACTTC.

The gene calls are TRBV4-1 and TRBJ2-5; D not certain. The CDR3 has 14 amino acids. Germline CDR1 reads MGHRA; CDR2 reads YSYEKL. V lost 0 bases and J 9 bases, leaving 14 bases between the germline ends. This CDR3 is CASSQEMDASAQYF. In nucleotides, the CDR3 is TGCGCCAGCAGCCAAGAAATGGACGCTTCGGCCCAGTACTTC.

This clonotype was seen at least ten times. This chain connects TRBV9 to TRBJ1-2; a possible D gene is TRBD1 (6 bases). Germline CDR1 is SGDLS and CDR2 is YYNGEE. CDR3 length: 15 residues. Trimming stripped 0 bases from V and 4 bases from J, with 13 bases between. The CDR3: CASSVVTGQSYGYTF. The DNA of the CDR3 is TGTGCCAGCAGCGTAGTCACAGGGCAATCCTATGGCTACACCTTC.

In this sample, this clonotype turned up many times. Here the CDR3 reads CASSQEAPIGGTAGELFF. DNA of the CDR3: TGCGCCAGCAGCCAAGAAGCCCCGATCGGAGGGACCGCCGGGGAGCTGTTTTTT. This sequence joins TRBV4-3 and TRBJ2-2; possible D gene TRBD2, 6 bases. Trimming cost V 0 bases and J 6 bases, with 20 bases left between them. The CDR3 is 18 residues long. CDR1 is LGHNA and CDR2 is YSLEER in the germline V gene.

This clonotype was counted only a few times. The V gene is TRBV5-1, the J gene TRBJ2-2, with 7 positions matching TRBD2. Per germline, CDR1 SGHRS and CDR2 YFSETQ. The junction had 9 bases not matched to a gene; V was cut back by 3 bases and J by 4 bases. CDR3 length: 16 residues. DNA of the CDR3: TGCGCCAGCAGCTCCCGACTAGCTGTATTCACCGGGGAGCTGTTTTTT. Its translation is CASSSRLAVFTGELFF. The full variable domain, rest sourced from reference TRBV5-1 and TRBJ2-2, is KAGVTQTPRYLIKTRGQQVTLSCSPISGHRSVSWYQQTPGQGLQFLFEYFSETQRNKGNFPGRFSGRQFSNSRSEMNVSTLELGDSALYLCASSSRLAVFTGELFFGEGSRLTVL.

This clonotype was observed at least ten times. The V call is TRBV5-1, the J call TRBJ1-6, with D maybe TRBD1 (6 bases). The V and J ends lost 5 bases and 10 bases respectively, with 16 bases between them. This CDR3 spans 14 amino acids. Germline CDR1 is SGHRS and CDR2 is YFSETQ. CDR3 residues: CASRLSMQGSPLHF. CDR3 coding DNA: TGCGCCAGCAGGTTGTCTATGCAGGGGTCACCCCTCCACTTT.

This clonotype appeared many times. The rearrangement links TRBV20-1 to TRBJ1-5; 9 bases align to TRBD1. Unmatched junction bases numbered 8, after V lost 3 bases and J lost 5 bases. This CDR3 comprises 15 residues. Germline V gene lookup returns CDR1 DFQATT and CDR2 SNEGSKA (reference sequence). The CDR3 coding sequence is TGCAGTGCTAGTTCCCGGGACAGGGAGTATCAGCCCCAGCATTTT. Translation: CSASSRDREYQPQHF.

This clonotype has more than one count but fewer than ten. CDR3 nucleotides: TGTGCCAGCAGCTTAGACCGGTCTAGCTACACCTTC. It translates to CASSLDRSSYTF. The rearrangement links TRBV7-2 to TRBJ1-2; the D is unclear. The CDR3 covers 12 residues. Germline V gives CDR1 SGHTA, CDR2 FQGNSA. Between the trimmed V and J ends, which lost 1 base and 9 bases, there was a span of 9 bases.

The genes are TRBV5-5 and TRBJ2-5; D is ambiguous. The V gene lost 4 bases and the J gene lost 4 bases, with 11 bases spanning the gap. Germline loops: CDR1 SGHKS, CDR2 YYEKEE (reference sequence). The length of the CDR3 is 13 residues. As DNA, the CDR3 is TGTGCCAGCAGCGCGACATTCCTAGAGACCCAGTACTTC. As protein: CASSATFLETQYF.

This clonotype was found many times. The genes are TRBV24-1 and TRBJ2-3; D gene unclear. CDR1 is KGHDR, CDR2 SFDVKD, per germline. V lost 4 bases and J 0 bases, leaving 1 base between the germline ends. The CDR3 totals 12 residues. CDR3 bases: TGTGCCACCAGTGAAAGCACAGATACGCAGTATTTT. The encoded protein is CATSESTDTQYF.

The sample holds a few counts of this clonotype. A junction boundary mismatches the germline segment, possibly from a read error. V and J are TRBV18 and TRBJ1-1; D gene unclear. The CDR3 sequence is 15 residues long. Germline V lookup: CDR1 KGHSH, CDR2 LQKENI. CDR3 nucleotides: TGTGCCAGCTCACCCAATCGGGTGTTGAAGACTGAAGCTTTCTTT. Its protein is CASSPNRVLKTEAFF.

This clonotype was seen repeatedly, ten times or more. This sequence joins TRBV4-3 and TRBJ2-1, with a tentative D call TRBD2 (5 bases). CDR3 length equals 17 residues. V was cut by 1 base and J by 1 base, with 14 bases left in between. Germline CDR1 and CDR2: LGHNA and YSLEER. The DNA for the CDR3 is TGCGCCAGCAGCCAAGGCCGGACGGGGTTTTCCTACAATGAGCAGTTCTTC. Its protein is CASSQGRTGFSYNEQFF.

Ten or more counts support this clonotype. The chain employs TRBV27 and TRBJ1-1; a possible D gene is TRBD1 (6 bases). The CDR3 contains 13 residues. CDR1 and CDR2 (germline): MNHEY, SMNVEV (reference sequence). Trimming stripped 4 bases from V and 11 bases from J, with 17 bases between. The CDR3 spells CASSSEPRGKAFF. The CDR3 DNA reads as TGTGCCAGCAGTTCCGAACCCAGGGGAAAGGCTTTCTTT.

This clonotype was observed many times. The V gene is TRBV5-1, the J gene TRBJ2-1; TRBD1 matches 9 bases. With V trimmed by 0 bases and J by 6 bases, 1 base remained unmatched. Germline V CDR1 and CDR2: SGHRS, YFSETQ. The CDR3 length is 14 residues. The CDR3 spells CASSLAQGANEQFF. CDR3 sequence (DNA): TGCGCCAGCAGCTTGGCACAGGGGGCCAATGAGCAGTTCTTC.

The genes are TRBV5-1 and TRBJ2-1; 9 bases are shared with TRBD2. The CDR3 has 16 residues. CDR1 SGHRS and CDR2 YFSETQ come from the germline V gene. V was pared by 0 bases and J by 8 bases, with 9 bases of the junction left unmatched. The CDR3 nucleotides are TGCGCCAGCAGCTTGGCCGTTGCTAGCGGGATCGATGAGCAGTTCTTC. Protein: CASSLAVASGIDEQFF. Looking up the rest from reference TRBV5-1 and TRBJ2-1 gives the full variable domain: KAGVTQTPRYLIKTRGQQVTLSCSPISGHRSVSWYQQTPGQGLQFLFEYFSETQRNKGNFPGRFSGRQFSNSRSEMNVSTLELGDSALYLCASSLAVASGIDEQFFGPGTRLTVL.

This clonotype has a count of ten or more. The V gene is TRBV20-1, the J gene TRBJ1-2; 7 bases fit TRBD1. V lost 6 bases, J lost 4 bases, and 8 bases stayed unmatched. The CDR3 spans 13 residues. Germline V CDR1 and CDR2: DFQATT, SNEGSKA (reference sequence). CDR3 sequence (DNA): TGCAGTGCCGGGAGGGGACAGTTCTATGGCTACACCTTC. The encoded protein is CSAGRGQFYGYTF.

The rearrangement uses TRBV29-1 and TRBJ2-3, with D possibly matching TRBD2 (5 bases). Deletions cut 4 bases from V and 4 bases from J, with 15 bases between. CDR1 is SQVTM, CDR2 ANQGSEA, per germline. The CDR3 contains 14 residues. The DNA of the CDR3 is TGCAGCGTTGCCCCGGGTCACGGGGCAGATACGCAGTATTTT. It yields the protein CSVAPGHGADTQYF.

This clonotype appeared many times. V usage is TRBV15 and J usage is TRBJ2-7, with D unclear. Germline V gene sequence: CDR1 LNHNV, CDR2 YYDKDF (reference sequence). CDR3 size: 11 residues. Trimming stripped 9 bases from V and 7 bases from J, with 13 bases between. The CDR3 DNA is TGTGCCACGCGAGTGGGGTCTGAGCAGTACTTC. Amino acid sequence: CATRVGSEQYF.

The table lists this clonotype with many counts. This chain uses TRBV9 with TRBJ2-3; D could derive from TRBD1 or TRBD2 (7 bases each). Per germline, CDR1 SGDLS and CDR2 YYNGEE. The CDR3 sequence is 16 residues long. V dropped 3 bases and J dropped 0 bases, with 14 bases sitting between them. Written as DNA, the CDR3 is TGTGCCAGCAGCGCAGGGGGGGCATCTAGCACAGATACGCAGTATTTT. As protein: CASSAGGASSTDTQYF.